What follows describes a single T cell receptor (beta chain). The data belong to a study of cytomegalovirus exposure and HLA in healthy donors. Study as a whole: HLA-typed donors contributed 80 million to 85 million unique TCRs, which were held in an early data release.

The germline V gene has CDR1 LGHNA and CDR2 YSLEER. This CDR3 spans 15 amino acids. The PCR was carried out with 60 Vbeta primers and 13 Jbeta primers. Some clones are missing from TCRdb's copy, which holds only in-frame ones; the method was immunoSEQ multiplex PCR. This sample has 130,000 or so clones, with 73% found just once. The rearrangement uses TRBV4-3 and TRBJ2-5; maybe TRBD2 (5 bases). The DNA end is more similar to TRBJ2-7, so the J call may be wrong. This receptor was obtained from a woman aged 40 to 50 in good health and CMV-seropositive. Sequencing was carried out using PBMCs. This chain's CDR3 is CASSQYPGSFYEQYF. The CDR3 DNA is TGCGCCAGCAGCCAGTACCCGGGATCCTTTTACGAGCAGTACTTC.